This T cell receptor (beta chain) is from a study of blood T cell repertoires in COVID-19. The wider study: The United States, Italy and Spain were the sources of the acute and convalescent COVID-19 samples. T cells, B-cell-depleted T cells, or PBMCs supplied cDNA or gDNA.

Per the original methods: For nucleated cells, counts were estimated from reference gene primer amplification. TCRdb keeps only in-frame clones here, not all; method: immunoSEQ multiplex PCR. The V and J calls and clone size were taken over from that table, and D and trimming were inferred from the DNA. The repertoire consists of 150,000 to 200,000 clones, with approximately 83% occurring once and the leading ten covering 3.3%. This TCR derives from a man between 60 and 75 years old with acute or convalescent COVID-19. Source material: peripheral blood.

The CDR3 DNA is TGTGCCAGCAGTTTGCGAGAGCAGTTCTTC. Translation: CASSLREQFF. This chain links TRBV28 with TRBJ2-1; no firm D call. V was pared by 3 bases and J by 10 bases, with 4 bases between. The CDR3 extends over 10 amino acids. Germline V lookup: CDR1 MDHEN, CDR2 SYDVKM. Filled out from reference TRBV28 and TRBJ2-1, the complete variable domain reads DVKVTQSSRYLVKRTGEKVFLECVQDMDHENMFWYRQDPGLGLRLIYFSYDVKMKEKGDIPEGYSVSREKKERFSLILESASTNQTSMYLCASSLREQFFGPGTRLTVL.